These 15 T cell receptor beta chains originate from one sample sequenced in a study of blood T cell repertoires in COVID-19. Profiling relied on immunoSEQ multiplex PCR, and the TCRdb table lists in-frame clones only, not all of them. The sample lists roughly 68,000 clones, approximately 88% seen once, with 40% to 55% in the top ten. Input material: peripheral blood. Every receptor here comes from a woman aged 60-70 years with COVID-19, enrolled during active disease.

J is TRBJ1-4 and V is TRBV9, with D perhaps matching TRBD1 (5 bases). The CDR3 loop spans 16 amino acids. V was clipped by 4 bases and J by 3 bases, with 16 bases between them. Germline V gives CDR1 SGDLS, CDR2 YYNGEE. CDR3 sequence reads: CASSPGNGGANEKLFF. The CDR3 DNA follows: TGTGCCAGCAGCCCAGGGAATGGGGGGGCTAATGAAAAACTGTTTTTT.

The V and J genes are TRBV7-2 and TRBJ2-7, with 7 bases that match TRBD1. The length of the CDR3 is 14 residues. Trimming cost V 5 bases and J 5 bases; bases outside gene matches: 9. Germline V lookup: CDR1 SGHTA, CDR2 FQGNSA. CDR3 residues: CASSPGQVLDEQYF. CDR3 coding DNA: TGTGCCAGCAGCCCCGGACAGGTCTTGGACGAGCAGTACTTC. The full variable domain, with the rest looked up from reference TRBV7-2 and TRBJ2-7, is GAGVSQSPSNKVTEKGKDVELRCDPISGHTALYWYRQSLGQGLEFLIYFQGNSAPDKSGLPSDRFSAERTGGSVSTLTIQRTQQEDSAVYLCASSPGQVLDEQYFGPGTRLTVT.

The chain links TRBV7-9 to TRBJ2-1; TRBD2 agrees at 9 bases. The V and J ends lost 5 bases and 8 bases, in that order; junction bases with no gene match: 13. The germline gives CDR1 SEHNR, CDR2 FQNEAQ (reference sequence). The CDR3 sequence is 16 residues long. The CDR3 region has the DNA TGTGCCAGCAGCAAATCCGGACTAGCGCCTGACGATGAGCAGTTCTTC. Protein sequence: CASSKSGLAPDDEQFF.

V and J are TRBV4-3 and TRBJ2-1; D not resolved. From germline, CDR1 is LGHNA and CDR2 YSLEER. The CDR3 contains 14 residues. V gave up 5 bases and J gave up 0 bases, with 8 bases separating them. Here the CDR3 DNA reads TGCGCCAGCAGCGACTCGAGCTCCTACAATGAGCAGTTCTTC. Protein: CASSDSSSYNEQFF.

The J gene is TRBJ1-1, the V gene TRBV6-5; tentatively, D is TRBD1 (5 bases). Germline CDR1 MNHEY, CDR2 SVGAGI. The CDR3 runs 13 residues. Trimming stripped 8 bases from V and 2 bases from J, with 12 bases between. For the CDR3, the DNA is TGTGCCAGCTTGAGGAGGGGAAACACTGAAGCTTTCTTT. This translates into CASLRRGNTEAFF.

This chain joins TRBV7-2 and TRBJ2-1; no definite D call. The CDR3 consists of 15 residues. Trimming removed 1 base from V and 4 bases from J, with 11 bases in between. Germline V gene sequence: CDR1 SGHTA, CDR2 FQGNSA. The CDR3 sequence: CASSLGLPRYNEQFF. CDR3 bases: TGTGCCAGCAGCTTAGGTCTACCCCGTTACAATGAGCAGTTCTTC.

CDR3 sequence (DNA): TGTGCCATCAGTACCGCGAAGGCGGTCGGGGAGCTGTTTTTT. Protein: CAISTAKAVGELFF. This chain uses TRBV10-3 with TRBJ2-2, with D unclear. The germline V and J ends were trimmed by 5 bases and 7 bases, with 14 bases remaining between them. Per the germline V gene, CDR1 is ENHRY and CDR2 is SYGVKD. The CDR3 contains 14 residues.

The CDR3 loop is CATAASAGGSLSYNEQFF. The CDR3 region has the DNA TGTGCCACGGCAGCGTCAGCGGGAGGGTCCCTTTCCTACAATGAGCAGTTCTTC. The chain uses TRBV24-1 and TRBJ2-1; TRBD2 matches at 10 bases. Germline CDR1 is KGHDR and CDR2 is SFDVKD. CDR3 length: 18 amino acids. V shed 10 bases and J 1 base; nucleotides not matched to a gene: 15.

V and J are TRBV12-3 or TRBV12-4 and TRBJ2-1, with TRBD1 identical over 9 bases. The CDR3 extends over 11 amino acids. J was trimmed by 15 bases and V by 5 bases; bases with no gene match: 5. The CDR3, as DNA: TGTGCCAGCAGTCCGGGACAGGGCTCGTTCTTC. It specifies CASSPGQGSFF.

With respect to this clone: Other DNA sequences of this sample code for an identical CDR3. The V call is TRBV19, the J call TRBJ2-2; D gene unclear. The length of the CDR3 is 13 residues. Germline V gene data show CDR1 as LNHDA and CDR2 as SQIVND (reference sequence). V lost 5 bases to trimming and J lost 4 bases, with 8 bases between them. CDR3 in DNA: TGTGCCAGTAGTTGGCTGTTCACCGGGGAGCTGTTTTTT. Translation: CASSWLFTGELFF.

CDR3 loop: CATSDGQGRGYTF. DNA of the CDR3: TGTGCCACCAGTGACGGACAGGGTAGGGGCTACACCTTC. The rearrangement joins TRBV24-1 to TRBJ1-2, with 8 positions matching TRBD1. Germline values: CDR1 KGHDR, CDR2 SFDVKD. With 4 bases clipped from V and 8 bases from J, the junction kept 5 bases outside the gene matches. The CDR3 spans 13 residues.

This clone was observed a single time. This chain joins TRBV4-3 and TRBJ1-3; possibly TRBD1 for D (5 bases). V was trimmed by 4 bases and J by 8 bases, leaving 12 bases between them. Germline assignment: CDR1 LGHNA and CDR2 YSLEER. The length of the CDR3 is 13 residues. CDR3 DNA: TGCGCCAGCAGCCCAAGTGTAGGGGACACCATATATTTT. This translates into CASSPSVGDTIYF.

CDR3 sequence: CASSPQNDGREQYF. The CDR3 DNA is TGTGCCAGCTCACCACAAAATGACGGGAGGGAGCAGTACTTC. J is TRBJ2-7 and V is TRBV18, with TRBD2 matching 7 bases. V shed 1 base and J 7 bases; nucleotides not matched to a gene: 7. Germline CDR1 reads KGHSH; CDR2 reads LQKENI. CDR3 length equals 14 residues.

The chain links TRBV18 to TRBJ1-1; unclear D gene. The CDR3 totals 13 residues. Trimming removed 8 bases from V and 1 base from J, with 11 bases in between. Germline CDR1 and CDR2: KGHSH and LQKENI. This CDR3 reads CASRAGTNTEAFF. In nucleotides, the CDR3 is TGTGCCAGCCGGGCGGGCACGAACACTGAAGCTTTCTTT.

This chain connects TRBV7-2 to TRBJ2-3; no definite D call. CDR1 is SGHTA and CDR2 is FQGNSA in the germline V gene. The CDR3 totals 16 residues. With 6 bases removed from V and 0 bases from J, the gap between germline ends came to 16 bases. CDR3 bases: TGTGCCAGCAGTCTAACCCCCTTCGGGAGCACAGATACGCAGTATTTT. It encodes CASSLTPFGSTDTQYF.